The 19 T cell receptor beta chains given below trace back to one sample, sequenced in a study of blood T cell repertoires in COVID-19. Method: immunoSEQ multiplex PCR; TCRdb's copy keeps in-frame clones and lacks some. The profile covers some 400,000 clones, with about 87% appearing a single time and 10% taken by the ten largest. Sequencing was carried out using peripheral blood. These TCRs come from a woman in her thirties with COVID-19, enrolled during active disease.

This rearrangement joins TRBV6-5 to TRBJ1-2; 9 bases agree with TRBD1. This CDR3 region has 14 residues. CDR1 is MNHEY, CDR2 SVGAGI, per germline. V lost 6 bases, J lost 2 bases, and 4 bases stayed unmatched. The chain's CDR3 is CASSTGGDNYGYTF. The CDR3 DNA follows: TGTGCCAGCAGCACAGGGGGCGACAACTATGGCTACACCTTC.

The chain combines TRBV6-5 with TRBJ2-2; possible D gene TRBD1, 5 bases. Deletions cut 6 bases from V and 3 bases from J, with 11 bases between. Germline V gene lookup returns CDR1 MNHEY and CDR2 SVGAGI. The CDR3 has 14 residues. CDR3 nucleotides: TGTGCCAGCAGCCAGGGCGGTTACACCGGGGAGCTGTTTTTT. Translation: CASSQGGYTGELFF.

The chain is built from TRBV28 and TRBJ1-5; 8 bases agree with TRBD1. The CDR3 consists of 13 residues. From germline, CDR1 is MDHEN and CDR2 SYDVKM. After removal of 11 bases from V and 6 bases from J, the junction contained 9 bases not matched to a gene. The CDR3 loop is CAGSGGLGQPQHF. CDR3 in DNA: TGTGCCGGATCAGGGGGCTTAGGTCAGCCCCAGCATTTT.

The chain uses TRBV29-1 and TRBJ1-1; D unresolved. The CDR3 has 12 amino acids. V was cut by 4 bases and J by 3 bases, with 9 bases left in between. Per germline, CDR1 SQVTM and CDR2 ANQGSEA. Here the CDR3 DNA reads TGCAGCGTTGGTCAGGACTACACTGAAGCTTTCTTT. Amino acids: CSVGQDYTEAFF.

The CDR3 DNA reads as TGTGCCAGCAGCCAAGATATTAGACAGTTCGCTGAAGCTTTCTTT. Translated, it gives CASSQDIRQFAEAFF. This rearrangement joins TRBV3-1 (or the pseudogene TRBV3-2) to TRBJ1-1; TRBD1 might be the D (5 bases). Per germline, CDR1 LGHDT and CDR2 YNNKEL (reference sequence). The germline V and J ends were trimmed by 0 bases and 6 bases, with 14 bases remaining between them. This CDR3 is 15 amino acids long.

This clone was seen just once. The chain joins TRBV4-3 to TRBJ2-1, with TRBD1 as a possible D gene (6 bases). CDR1 LGHNA and CDR2 YSLEER come from the germline V gene. Trimming took 0 bases from V and 6 from J, leaving 15 bases between them. The CDR3 extends over 16 amino acids. CDR3: CASSQDGWGRVNEQFF. CDR3 nucleotides: TGCGCCAGCAGCCAAGATGGGTGGGGGCGAGTCAATGAGCAGTTCTTC.

The J gene is TRBJ2-7, the V gene TRBV10-2; a weak D match, TRBD1 (6 bases). Between the trimmed V and J ends, which lost 6 bases and 3 bases, there was a span of 6 bases. CDR1 and CDR2 from the germline V gene are WSHSY and SAAADI. The CDR3 is 11 residues long. The CDR3 is CASRDSYEQYF. The CDR3 DNA sequence: TGCGCCAGCAGGGACAGCTACGAGCAGTACTTC.

The chain couples TRBV28 to TRBJ2-4, with D perhaps TRBD1 (6 bases). The CDR3 consists of 15 residues. Trimming took 6 bases from V and 1 from J, leaving 13 bases between them. Germline V lookup: CDR1 MDHEN, CDR2 SYDVKM. Written as DNA, the CDR3 is TGTGCCAGCAGCGACCAGGGGTGGGCCAAAAACATTCAGTACTTC. Its protein is CASSDQGWAKNIQYF.

This clone occurred a few times. The chain has TRBV28 and TRBJ1-4; TRBD1 agrees at 9 bases. CDR1 and CDR2 from the germline V gene are MDHEN and SYDVKM. The ends lost 5 bases at V and 10 bases at J; junction bases unmatched: 11. The CDR3 sequence is 15 residues long. In DNA form, the CDR3 reads TGTGCCAGCAGTCTGCTGACAGGGGGGAGGGGAAAACTGTTTTTT. Amino acids: CASSLLTGGRGKLFF. The full variable domain, rest sourced from reference TRBV28 and TRBJ1-4, is DVKVTQSSRYLVKRTGEKVFLECVQDMDHENMFWYRQDPGLGLRLIYFSYDVKMKEKGDIPEGYSVSREKKERFSLILESASTNQTSMYLCASSLLTGGRGKLFFGSGTQLSVL.

The J gene is TRBJ2-1, the V gene TRBV7-2, with TRBD1 identical over 9 bases. Germline CDR1 reads SGHTA; CDR2 reads FQGNSA. This CDR3 region has 15 residues. V gave up 6 bases and J gave up 6 bases; unmatched junction bases: 9. CDR3 sequence reads: CASRYSGTGLNEQFF. In DNA, the CDR3 is TGTGCCAGCAGATATTCCGGGACAGGGCTCAATGAGCAGTTCTTC.

There are a few counts of this clone. The same CDR3 is also encoded by other DNA sequences in this sample. The V call is TRBV10-3, the J call TRBJ2-7; no definite D call. With 4 bases removed from V and 3 bases from J, the gap between germline ends came to 7 bases. This CDR3 has 12 residues. CDR1 and CDR2 (germline): ENHRY, SYGVKD. In DNA, the CDR3 is TGTGCCATCAGTGGAGGTAGCTACGAGCAGTACTTC. Translating it yields CAISGGSYEQYF.

This clone was detected a few times. This CDR3 is CAWISQGIQPQHF. The CDR3 bases are TGTGCCTGGATCAGTCAGGGGATCCAGCCCCAGCATTTT. The genes are TRBV30 and TRBJ1-5; D perhaps matches TRBD1 (6 bases). The CDR3 is 13 amino acids. In germline, CDR1 is GTSNPN, CDR2 SVGIG (reference sequence). Trimming pared 4 bases from V and 7 bases from J, leaving 14 bases between.

The chain employs TRBV7-9 and TRBJ2-1, with a weak D call TRBD1 (5 bases). The CDR3 consists of 13 residues. The germline V gene encodes CDR1 SEHNR and CDR2 FQNEAQ (reference sequence). Trimming removed 2 bases from V and 10 bases from J, with 12 bases in between. The CDR3 DNA sequence: TGTGCCAGCAGCTTATTAACAGGTAGAGAGCAGTTCTTC. This sequence encodes CASSLLTGREQFF.

The V and J genes are TRBV19 and TRBJ2-7; D perhaps matches TRBD2 (6 bases). The V gene's germline CDR1 is LNHDA and CDR2 SQIVND (reference sequence). With 3 bases removed from V and 6 bases from J, the gap between germline ends came to 18 bases. CDR3 size: 15 residues. CDR3 amino acids: CASSISGGKVSEQYF. CDR3 nucleotide sequence: TGTGCCAGTAGTATTTCCGGCGGGAAAGTATCCGAGCAGTACTTC.

Turning to this clone: Relative to the germline gene, one junction end is altered; a read error may explain this. The chain uses TRBV19 and TRBJ1-6; D unclear. The CDR3 runs to 15 residues. Germline-derived CDR1 and CDR2 are LNHDA and SQIVND (reference sequence). The CDR3 nucleotides read TGTGCCAGTAATATACTGGGCAGAGAGAATTCACCCCTCCACTTT. It specifies CASNILGRENSPLHF. Together with reference TRBV19 and TRBJ1-6, the CDR3 gives the full variable domain: DGGITQSPKYLFRKEGQNVTLSCEQNLNHDAMYWYRQDPGQGLRLIYYSQIVNDFQKGDIAEGYSVSREKKESFPLTVTSAQKNPTAFYLCASNILGRENSPLHFGNGTRLTVT.

V usage is TRBV28 and J usage is TRBJ1-2, with TRBD1 matching over 11 bases. The CDR3 length is 16 residues. J lost 1 base, V lost 5 bases, and 6 bases had no gene match. Germline V gene sequence: CDR1 MDHEN, CDR2 SYDVKM. CDR3 protein: CASSQGTGGSNYGYTF. The CDR3 nucleotides are TGTGCCAGCAGTCAAGGGACAGGGGGTAGTAACTATGGCTACACCTTC.

The chain is built from TRBV30 and TRBJ2-1; D possibly corresponds to TRBD1 (6 bases). CDR1 and CDR2 (germline): GTSNPN, SVGIG (reference sequence). V was clipped by 2 bases and J by 5 bases, with 13 bases between them. The length of the CDR3 is 14 residues. CDR3 loop: CAWSRADRNNEQFF. CDR3 DNA: TGTGCCTGGAGTAGAGCCGACAGGAACAATGAGCAGTTCTTC.

As DNA, the CDR3 is TGTGCCAGCAGTTTTTCTGGACTAAAGAGCTACGAGCAGTACTTC. This translates into CASSFSGLKSYEQYF. The J gene is TRBJ2-7, the V gene TRBV28; D perhaps matches TRBD2 (6 bases). The germline V and J ends were trimmed by 3 bases and 3 bases, with 15 bases remaining between them. Per the germline V gene, CDR1 is MDHEN and CDR2 is SYDVKM. The CDR3 is made up of 15 amino acids.

V and J are TRBV21-1 and TRBJ1-1; the D call in the table, TRBD1, was not verified against the DNA. TRBV21-1 is annotated as a pseudogene. The CDR3 loop spans 15 amino acids. CDR3 DNA sequence: TGTGCCAGCAGCAAAGTGACAGGGTCGAACACTGAAGCTTTCTTT. Protein sequence: CASSKVTGSNTEAFF.